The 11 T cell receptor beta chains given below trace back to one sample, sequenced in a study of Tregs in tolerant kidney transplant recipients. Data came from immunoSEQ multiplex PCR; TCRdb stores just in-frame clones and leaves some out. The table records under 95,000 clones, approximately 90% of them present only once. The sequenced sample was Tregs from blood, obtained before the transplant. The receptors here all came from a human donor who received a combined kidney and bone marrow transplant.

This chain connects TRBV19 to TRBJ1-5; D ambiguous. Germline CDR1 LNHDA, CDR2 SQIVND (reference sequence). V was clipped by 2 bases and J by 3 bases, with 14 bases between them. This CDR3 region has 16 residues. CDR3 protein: CASSINGRSPNQPQHF. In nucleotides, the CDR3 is TGTGCCAGTAGTATAAATGGCAGGAGCCCCAATCAGCCCCAGCATTTT. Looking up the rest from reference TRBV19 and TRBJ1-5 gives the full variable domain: DGGITQSPKYLFRKEGQNVTLSCEQNLNHDAMYWYRQDPGQGLRLIYYSQIVNDFQKGDIAEGYSVSREKKESFPLTVTSAQKNPTAFYLCASSINGRSPNQPQHFGDGTRLSIL.

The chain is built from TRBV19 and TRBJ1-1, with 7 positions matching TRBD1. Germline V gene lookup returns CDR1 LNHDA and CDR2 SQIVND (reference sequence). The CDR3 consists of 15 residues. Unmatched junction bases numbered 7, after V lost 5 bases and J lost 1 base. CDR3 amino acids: CASSATGTANTEAFF. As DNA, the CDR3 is TGTGCCAGTAGTGCAACTGGGACAGCGAACACTGAAGCTTTCTTT.

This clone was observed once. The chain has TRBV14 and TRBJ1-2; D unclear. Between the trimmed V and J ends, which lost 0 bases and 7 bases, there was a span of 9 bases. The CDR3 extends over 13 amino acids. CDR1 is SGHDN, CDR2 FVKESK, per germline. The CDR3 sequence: CASSQDVGFGYTF. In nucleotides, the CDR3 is TGTGCCAGCAGCCAAGATGTGGGGTTTGGCTACACCTTC.

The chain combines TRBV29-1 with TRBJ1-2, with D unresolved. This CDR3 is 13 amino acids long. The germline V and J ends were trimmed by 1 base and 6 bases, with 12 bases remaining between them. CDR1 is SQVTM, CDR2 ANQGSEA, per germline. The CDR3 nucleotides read TGCAGCGTTGAAGTTATACAGAAGAATGGCTACACCTTC. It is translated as CSVEVIQKNGYTF.

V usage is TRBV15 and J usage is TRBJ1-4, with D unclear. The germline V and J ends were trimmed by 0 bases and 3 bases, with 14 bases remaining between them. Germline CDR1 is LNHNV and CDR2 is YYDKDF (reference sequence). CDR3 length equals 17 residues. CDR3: CATSRDKWTVSNEKLFF. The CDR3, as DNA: TGTGCCACCAGCAGAGATAAGTGGACTGTCTCTAATGAAAAACTGTTTTTT.

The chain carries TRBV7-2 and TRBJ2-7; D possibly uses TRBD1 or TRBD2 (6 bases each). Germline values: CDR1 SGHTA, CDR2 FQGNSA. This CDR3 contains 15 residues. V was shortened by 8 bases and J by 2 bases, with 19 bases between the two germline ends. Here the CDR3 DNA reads TGTGCCAGCGCGTCGATTTGGGGGGCCCCCTACGAGCAGTACTTC. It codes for CASASIWGAPYEQYF. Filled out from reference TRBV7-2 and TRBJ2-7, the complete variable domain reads GAGVSQSPSNKVTEKGKDVELRCDPISGHTALYWYRQSLGQGLEFLIYFQGNSAPDKSGLPSDRFSAERTGGSVSTLTIQRTQQEDSAVYLCASASIWGAPYEQYFGPGTRLTVT.

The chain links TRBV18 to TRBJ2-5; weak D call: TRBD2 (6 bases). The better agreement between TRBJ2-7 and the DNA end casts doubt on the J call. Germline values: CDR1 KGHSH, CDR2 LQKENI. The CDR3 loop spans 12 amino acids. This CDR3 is CASSPAGNEQYF. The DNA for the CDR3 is TGTGCCAGCTCACCGGCGGGGAACGAGCAGTACTTC.

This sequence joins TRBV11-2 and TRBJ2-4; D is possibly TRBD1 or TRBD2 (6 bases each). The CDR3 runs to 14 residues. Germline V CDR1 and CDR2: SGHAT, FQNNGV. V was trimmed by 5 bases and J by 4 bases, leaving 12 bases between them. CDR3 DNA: TGTGCCAGCAGCGCCACAGGGAGGAAAAACATTCAGTACTTC. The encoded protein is CASSATGRKNIQYF.

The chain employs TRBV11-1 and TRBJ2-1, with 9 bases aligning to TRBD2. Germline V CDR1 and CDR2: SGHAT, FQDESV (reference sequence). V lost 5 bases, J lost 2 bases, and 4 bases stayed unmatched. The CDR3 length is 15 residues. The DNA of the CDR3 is TGTGCCAGCAGCGAGACTAGCGGACCCTACAATGAGCAGTTCTTC. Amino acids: CASSETSGPYNEQFF.

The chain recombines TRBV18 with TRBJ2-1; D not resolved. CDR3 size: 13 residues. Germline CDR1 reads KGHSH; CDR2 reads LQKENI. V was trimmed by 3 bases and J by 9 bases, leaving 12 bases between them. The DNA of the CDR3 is TGTGCCAGCTCACCCGGGCTAGTGGGTGAGCAGTTCTTC. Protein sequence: CASSPGLVGEQFF.

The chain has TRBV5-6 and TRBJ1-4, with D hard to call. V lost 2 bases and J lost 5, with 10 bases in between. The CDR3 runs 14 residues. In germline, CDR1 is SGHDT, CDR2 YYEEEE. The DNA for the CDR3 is TGTGCCAGCAGCTTAAGACGGGGAAATGAAAAACTGTTTTTT. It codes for CASSLRRGNEKLFF. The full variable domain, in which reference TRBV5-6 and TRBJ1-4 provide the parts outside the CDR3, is DAGVTQSPTHLIKTRGQQVTLRCSPKSGHDTVSWYQQALGQGPQFIFQYYEEEERQRGNFPDRFSGHQFPNYSSELNVNALLLGDSALYLCASSLRRGNEKLFFGSGTQLSVL.